These 10 T cell receptor beta chains came from one sample sequenced in a study of cytomegalovirus exposure and HLA in healthy donors. Amplification used 60 Vbeta primers and 13 Jbeta primers. Produced via immunoSEQ multiplex PCR; TCRdb's table is partial and in-frame only. The sample yields over 150,000 clones, roughly two thirds seen once. The material sequenced was PBMCs. The receptors stem from a woman in her thirties in good health and CMV-seronegative.

J is TRBJ1-5 and V is TRBV28, with D possibly TRBD1 on 6 matching bases. Germline V lookup: CDR1 MDHEN, CDR2 SYDVKM. CDR3 size: 14 residues. The V gene lost 7 bases and the J gene lost 3 bases, with 13 bases spanning the gap. The CDR3 sequence is CASTEGGNNQPQHF. The CDR3 DNA follows: TGTGCCAGCACCGAAGGGGGTAACAATCAGCCCCAGCATTTT.

The rearrangement joins TRBV28 to TRBJ1-5, with D possibly TRBD1 on 5 matching bases. CDR1 is MDHEN and CDR2 is SYDVKM in the germline V gene. V lost 3 bases to trimming and J lost 4 bases, with 7 bases between them. The CDR3 spans 13 residues. CDR3 DNA: TGTGCCAGCAGTTTCGGGGGGAATCAGCCCCAGCATTTT. Residues: CASSFGGNQPQHF.

There are a few counts of this clone. The V call is TRBV19, the J call TRBJ2-1, with TRBD2 matching 9 bases. The CDR3 has 16 residues. Germline V gene lookup returns CDR1 LNHDA and CDR2 SQIVND (reference sequence). V shed 0 bases and J 2 bases; nucleotides not matched to a gene: 2. The CDR3 nucleotides are TGTGCCAGTAGTATAGAGGTAGCGGGAGCCTACAATGAGCAGTTCTTC. As protein: CASSIEVAGAYNEQFF.

This clone was recorded a few times. This chain links TRBV5-1 with TRBJ2-1; 11 bases agree with TRBD2. The CDR3 is 15 residues long. Germline V gene data show CDR1 as SGHRS and CDR2 as YFSETQ. Losses at the gene ends were 4 bases for V and 7 bases for J; bases not matched to a gene: 7. This chain's CDR3 is CASSRSGREGNEQFF. CDR3 in DNA: TGCGCCAGCAGCCGTAGCGGGAGGGAGGGGAATGAGCAGTTCTTC.

The chain combines TRBV6-5 with TRBJ1-3, with D maybe TRBD1 (5 bases). The CDR3 extends over 15 amino acids. The V end was cut by 0 bases, the J end by 4 bases, with 10 bases between. Germline-derived CDR1 and CDR2 are MNHEY and SVGAGI. The CDR3 DNA reads as TGTGCCAGCAGTTACTCGGAAGGGGTCGGAAACACCATATATTTT. Protein sequence: CASSYSEGVGNTIYF.

J is TRBJ1-5 and V is TRBV27; 9 positions agree with TRBD1. Per germline, CDR1 MNHEY and CDR2 SMNVEV (reference sequence). The CDR3 extends over 15 amino acids. J gave up 6 bases and V 3 bases, and 6 bases lay outside the gene matches. DNA for the CDR3: TGTGCCAGCAGTTTCGACAGGGGGACAAGTCAGCCCCAGCATTTT. This sequence encodes CASSFDRGTSQPQHF.

The rearrangement uses TRBV15 and TRBJ1-1, with a tentative D call TRBD1 (5 bases). V was shortened by 1 base and J by 0 bases, with 9 bases between the two germline ends. The CDR3 covers 15 residues. CDR1 and CDR2 (germline): LNHNV, YYDKDF (reference sequence). DNA for the CDR3: TGTGCCACCAGCAGAGTGGACACGGTGAACACTGAAGCTTTCTTT. Translated: CATSRVDTVNTEAFF.

For the CDR3, the DNA is TGTGCCAGCAGTTTAAAGGGACTAGCCCCCTGGGGCTACGAGCAGTACTTC. Its translation is CASSLKGLAPWGYEQYF. The chain uses TRBV27 and TRBJ2-7; TRBD2 matches 9 bases. V lost 2 bases to trimming and J lost 3 bases; unmatched junction nucleotides: 11. This CDR3 comprises 17 residues. Germline V CDR1 and CDR2: MNHEY, SMNVEV (reference sequence).

The gene calls are TRBV28 and TRBJ1-5, with TRBD1 matching over 9 bases. V was clipped by 4 bases and J by 5 bases; unmatched bases: 9. This CDR3 is 16 amino acids long. From germline, CDR1 is MDHEN and CDR2 SYDVKM. Here the CDR3 reads CASSSPGQGKHQPQHF. In DNA form, the CDR3 reads TGTGCCAGCAGTTCTCCGGGACAGGGTAAGCATCAGCCCCAGCATTTT.

The CDR3 region is CSAWTGGSNEQYF. The CDR3 DNA reads as TGCAGCGCCTGGACAGGGGGGAGCAACGAGCAGTACTTC. The chain links TRBV29-1 to TRBJ2-7; 10 bases map to TRBD1. The germline gives CDR1 SQVTM, CDR2 ANQGSEA. This CDR3 spans 13 amino acids. J lost 5 bases, V lost 7 bases, and 8 bases had no gene match.